The sequence of this T cell receptor beta chain was determined in a study of cytomegalovirus exposure and HLA in healthy donors. As regards this clone: Its target is unknown.

Both 60 Vbeta primers and 13 Jbeta primers went into the PCR. Produced via immunoSEQ multiplex PCR; TCRdb's table is partial and in-frame only. Of under 200,000 clones in the sample, 73% were seen once. Overall study findings and caveats: Analyzed later, most CMV-associated TCR beta chains appeared HLA-restricted.

The germline V gene has CDR1 SGHTS and CDR2 YDEGEE. Trimming removed 0 bases at V and 8 bases at J, with 12 bases between. This CDR3 is built from 14 residues. The TCR comes from a woman between 18 and 30 years old in good health and CMV-seropositive. Sequencing used PBMCs. The rearrangement uses TRBV5-8 and TRBJ2-1; possibly TRBD2 for D (5 bases). CDR3 in DNA: TGTGCCAGCAGCTTGGAGGGCGAGGGCTATGAGCAGTTCTTC. Translation: CASSLEGEGYEQFF.